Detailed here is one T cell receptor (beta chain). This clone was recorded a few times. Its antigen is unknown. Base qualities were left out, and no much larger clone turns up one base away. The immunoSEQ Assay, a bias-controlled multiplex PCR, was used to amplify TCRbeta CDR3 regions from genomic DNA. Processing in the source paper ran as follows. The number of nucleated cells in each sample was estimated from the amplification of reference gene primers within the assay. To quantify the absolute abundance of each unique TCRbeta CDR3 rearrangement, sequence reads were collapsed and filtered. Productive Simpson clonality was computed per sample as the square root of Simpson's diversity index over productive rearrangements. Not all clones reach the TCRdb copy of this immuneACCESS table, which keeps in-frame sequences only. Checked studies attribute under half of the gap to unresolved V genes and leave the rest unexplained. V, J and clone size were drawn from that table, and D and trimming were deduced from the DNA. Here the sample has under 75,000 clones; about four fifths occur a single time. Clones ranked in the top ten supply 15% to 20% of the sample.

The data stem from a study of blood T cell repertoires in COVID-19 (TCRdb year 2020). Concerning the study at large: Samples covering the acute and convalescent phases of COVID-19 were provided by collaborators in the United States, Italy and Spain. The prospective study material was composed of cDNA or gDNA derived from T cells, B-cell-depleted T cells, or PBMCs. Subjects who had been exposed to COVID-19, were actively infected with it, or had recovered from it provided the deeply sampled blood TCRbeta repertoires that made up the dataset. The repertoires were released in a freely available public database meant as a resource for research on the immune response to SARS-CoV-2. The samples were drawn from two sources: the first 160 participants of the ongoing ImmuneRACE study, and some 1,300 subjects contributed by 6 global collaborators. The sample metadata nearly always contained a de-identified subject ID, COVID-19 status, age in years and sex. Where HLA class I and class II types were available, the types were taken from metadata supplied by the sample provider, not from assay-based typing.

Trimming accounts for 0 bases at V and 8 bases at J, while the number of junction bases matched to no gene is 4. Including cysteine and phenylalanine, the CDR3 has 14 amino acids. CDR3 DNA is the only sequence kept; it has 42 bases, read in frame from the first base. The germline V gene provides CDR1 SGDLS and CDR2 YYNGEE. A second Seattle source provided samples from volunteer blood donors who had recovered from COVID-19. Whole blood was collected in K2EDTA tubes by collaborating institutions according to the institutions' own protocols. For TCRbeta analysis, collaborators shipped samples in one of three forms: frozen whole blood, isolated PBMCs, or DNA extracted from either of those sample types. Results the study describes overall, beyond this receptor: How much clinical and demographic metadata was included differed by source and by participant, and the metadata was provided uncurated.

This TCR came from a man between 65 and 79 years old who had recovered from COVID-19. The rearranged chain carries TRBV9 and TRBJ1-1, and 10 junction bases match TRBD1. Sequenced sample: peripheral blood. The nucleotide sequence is TGTGCCAGCAGCGTAGATCAGGGACAGGGGGAAGCTTTCTTT. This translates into CASSVDQGQGEAFF.